The present T cell receptor beta chain was sequenced within a study of early T cells in non-severe SARS-CoV-2 infection. Study-level results: CD4 and private specificities were missed by VDJdb matching, which favored anti-spike CD8 responses.

Germline CDR1 reads SGHVS; CDR2 reads FQNEAQ. The CDR3 length is 14 residues. V lost 1 base and J 5 bases, leaving 11 bases between the germline ends. Individual cDNA molecules each received unique molecular identifiers attached to them. TCRdb analysed the 5' RACE reads with MiXCR anew, one entry per CDR3 protein. The top ten hold approximately 12% of the sample, which has approximately 80,000 distinct CDR3 sequences, roughly 10% seen once. This clonotype showed up just a few times. Its antigen is still unknown. The material sequenced was whole blood, taken at baseline. The J gene is TRBJ1-1, the V gene TRBV7-8; D not certain. This TCR came from an adult who was a healthcare worker with PCR-confirmed SARS-CoV-2 infection or an uninfected control (not recorded which). In DNA, the CDR3 is TGTGCCAGCAGCTTAGAAGGCTCCGGGACTGAAGCTTTCTTT. It is translated as CASSLEGSGTEAFF.